These 26 T cell receptor beta chains were all obtained from the same sample, sequenced in a study of T cells in Graves' hyperthyroidism and ophthalmopathy. Regions amplified from RNA transcripts were the TCR beta CDR3 regions. Primed by the HTBI set, a first-round RT-PCR was run on the TCR CDR3. TCRdb reanalysed the multiplex PCR reads using MiXCR and keeps one entry per CDR3 protein. This sample carries some 620,000 distinct CDR3 sequences, around 15% of them seen once, and the ten largest clones take less than 4.5%. The sequenced sample was blood. All receptors come from a woman aged 30 to 39 with Graves' hyperthyroidism.

This clonotype was counted a few times. V is TRBV5-5 and J is TRBJ2-7; TRBD2 is a possible D gene (5 bases). Per the germline V gene, CDR1 is SGHKS and CDR2 is YYEKEE (reference sequence). CDR3 length equals 15 residues. V was clipped by 0 bases and J by 2 bases, with 12 bases between them. The CDR3 reads CASSLGSGPTYEQYF. CDR3 sequence (DNA): TGTGCCAGCAGCTTGGGCAGCGGCCCGACCTACGAGCAGTACTTC. Using reference TRBV5-5 and TRBJ2-7 for the parts outside the CDR3, the full variable domain is DAGVTQSPTHLIKTRGQQVTLRCSPISGHKSVSWYQQVLGQGPQFIFQYYEKEERGRGNFPDRFSARQFPNYSSELNVNALLLGDSALYLCASSLGSGPTYEQYFGPGTRLTVT.

In this sample, this clonotype turned up a few times. This sequence joins TRBV4-3 and TRBJ1-2; 12 nucleotides match TRBD1. CDR1 and CDR2 from the germline V gene are LGHNA and YSLEER. The CDR3 has 18 amino acids. The J segment lost 5 bases and the V segment lost 4 bases, leaving 14 bases of the junction unmatched. CDR3 region: CASSRYHLGQGARYGYTF. The CDR3 DNA reads as TGCGCCAGCAGCCGATATCACCTGGGACAGGGGGCAAGGTATGGCTACACCTTC.

This clonotype was seen many times. This chain uses TRBV11-2 with TRBJ2-1, with 7 bases identical to TRBD1. Per the germline V gene, CDR1 is SGHAT and CDR2 is FQNNGV. CDR3 length equals 15 residues. After removal of 6 bases from V and 7 bases from J, the junction contained 12 bases not matched to a gene. DNA of the CDR3: TGTGCCAGCAGGACGAGGGGACAGCCCGAAAATGAGCAGTTCTTC. Translated, it gives CASRTRGQPENEQFF.

This clonotype has ten or more counts. V usage is TRBV11-2 and J usage is TRBJ2-3; TRBD2 is a possible D gene (5 bases). Trimming took off 5 bases at V and 4 bases at J, with 19 bases between the two ends. The CDR3 has 16 residues. Germline V gives CDR1 SGHAT, CDR2 FQNNGV. The CDR3 nucleotides are TGTGCCAGCAGCGTTCTGGGAGCCCTCGCGGCAGATACGCAGTATTTT. This codes for CASSVLGALAADTQYF. The full variable domain, in which reference TRBV11-2 and TRBJ2-3 provide the parts outside the CDR3, is EAGVAQSPRYKIIEKRQSVAFWCNPISGHATLYWYQQILGQGPKLLIQFQNNGVVDDSQLPKDRFSAERLKGVDSTLKIQPAKLEDSAVYLCASSVLGALAADTQYFGPGTRLTVL.

The V and J genes are TRBV2 and TRBJ2-6; D possibly matches TRBD1 or TRBD2 (6 bases each). The V and J ends lost 6 bases and 4 bases respectively, with 16 bases between them. CDR1 is SNHLY and CDR2 is FYNNEI in the germline V gene. The CDR3 has 16 amino acids. CDR3 region: CASSSEGGQGANVLTF. The CDR3 region has the DNA TGTGCCAGCAGCTCCGAGGGGGGCCAAGGGGCCAACGTCCTGACTTTC.

This clonotype has a count of ten or more. V usage is TRBV11-3 and J usage is TRBJ2-1; D is undetermined. Germline V gene lookup returns CDR1 SGHNT and CDR2 YENEEA. V gave up 1 base and J gave up 8 bases, with 3 bases separating them. The CDR3 is made up of 11 amino acids. The CDR3 spells CASSLGHEQFF. The DNA of the CDR3 is TGTGCCAGCAGCTTAGGGCATGAGCAGTTCTTC.

This clonotype was counted between two and nine times. The CDR3 loop reads CASSSGGWGREQFF. CDR3 nucleotide sequence: TGTGCCAGCAGTTCTGGAGGGTGGGGCCGTGAGCAGTTCTTC. The chain links TRBV28 to TRBJ2-1; tentatively, D is TRBD2 (6 bases). Germline assignment: CDR1 MDHEN and CDR2 SYDVKM. The V gene lost 4 bases and the J gene lost 9 bases, with 16 bases spanning the gap. The CDR3 is 14 residues long.

In its sample, this clonotype was seen many times. V usage is TRBV12-3 or TRBV12-4 and J usage is TRBJ1-1; possibly TRBD1 for D (5 bases). Trimming removed 6 bases from V and 1 base from J, with 12 bases in between. The CDR3 runs to 14 residues. The CDR3 region is CASSPSTGNTEAFF. The CDR3 DNA reads as TGTGCCAGCAGCCCTTCTACAGGGAACACTGAAGCTTTCTTT.

This clonotype was recorded a few times. The chain uses TRBV7-9 and TRBJ1-2; 7 nucleotides agree with TRBD1. V shed 4 bases and J 5 bases; nucleotides not matched to a gene: 16. CDR1 is SEHNR and CDR2 is FQNEAQ in the germline V gene (reference sequence). The CDR3 runs 17 residues. CDR3 region: CASSYRDSVLFSYGYTF. The CDR3 DNA reads TGTGCCAGCAGCTACCGGGACAGCGTATTATTCTCTTATGGCTACACCTTC. Full variable domain (remainder filled in from reference TRBV7-9 and TRBJ1-2): DTGVSQNPRHKITKRGQNVTFRCDPISEHNRLYWYRQTLGQGPEFLTYFQNEAQLEKSRLLSDRFSAERPKGSFSTLEIQRTEQGDSAMYLCASSYRDSVLFSYGYTFGSGTRLTVV.

This clonotype was seen ten or more times. The chain employs TRBV12-3 or TRBV12-4 and TRBJ2-2; the D gene is possibly TRBD2 (5 bases). Trimming removed 4 bases from V and 1 base from J, with 7 bases in between. The CDR3 covers 14 residues. The CDR3 nucleotides read TGTGCCAGCAGTTCCGGACTGAACACCGGGGAGCTGTTTTTT. The encoded protein is CASSSGLNTGELFF.

This clonotype appeared many times. The chain carries TRBV12-3 or TRBV12-4 and TRBJ2-5; D gene ambiguous. The V and J ends lost 3 bases and 3 bases respectively, with 8 bases between them. The CDR3 totals 13 residues. CDR3 in amino acids: CASSLRQEETQYF. The CDR3 DNA reads as TGTGCCAGCAGTTTGAGGCAGGAAGAGACCCAGTACTTC.

This clonotype has a single count. The chain joins TRBV4-1 to TRBJ1-4; TRBD1 might be the D (6 bases). The CDR3 has 15 amino acids. Germline V gene sequence: CDR1 MGHRA, CDR2 YSYEKL. With 0 bases removed from V and 10 bases from J, the gap between germline ends came to 15 bases. DNA of the CDR3: TGCGCCAGCAGCCAAGAAAGGGACATCGGTGCAAAACTGTTTTTT. Translated: CASSQERDIGAKLFF.

A few counts support this clonotype. This chain uses TRBV7-9 with TRBJ1-1; D uncertain. CDR3 length equals 14 residues. Germline CDR1 is SEHNR and CDR2 is FQNEAQ (reference sequence). V shed 4 bases and J shed 3 bases, with 12 bases lying between them. The CDR3 sequence: CASSSAWRYTEAFF. CDR3 sequence (DNA): TGTGCCAGCAGCTCAGCTTGGCGCTACACTGAAGCTTTCTTT.

This clonotype was detected many times. The chain joins TRBV4-1 to TRBJ2-3; TRBD2 aligns across 8 bases. The V and J ends lost 6 bases and 5 bases, in that order; junction bases with no gene match: 7. CDR3 length equals 14 residues. Germline V gene lookup returns CDR1 MGHRA and CDR2 YSYEKL. The CDR3 protein is CASRGTRTIDTQYF. The CDR3, as DNA: TGCGCCAGCAGGGGGACTAGGACGATAGATACGCAGTATTTT.

This clonotype was observed a few times. V usage is TRBV28 and J usage is TRBJ1-3; maybe TRBD1 (5 bases). Germline V gene data show CDR1 as MDHEN and CDR2 as SYDVKM. The V end was cut by 6 bases, the J end by 0 bases, with 9 bases between. This CDR3 spans 14 amino acids. CDR3 amino acids: CASRGTLSGNTIYF. The CDR3, as DNA: TGTGCCAGCAGAGGGACCCTCTCTGGAAACACCATATATTTT.

The chain is built from TRBV7-9 and TRBJ2-7; D gene uncertain. Germline assignment: CDR1 SEHNR and CDR2 FQNEAQ (reference sequence). V lost 5 bases, J lost 4 bases, and 15 bases lay in between. There are 14 residues in the CDR3. For the CDR3, the DNA is TGTGCCAGCAGCCCCGTTGAGTATCGTTACGAGCAGTACTTC. Its translation: CASSPVEYRYEQYF.

This clonotype was observed a handful of times. The J gene is TRBJ1-1, the V gene TRBV7-2, with unresolved D. Germline V gene data show CDR1 as SGHTA and CDR2 as FQGNSA. V was pared by 2 bases and J by 2 bases, with 9 bases between. The CDR3 covers 14 residues. The CDR3, as DNA: TGTGCCAGCAGCTTACTTCGCAGTAACACTGAAGCTTTCTTT. This sequence encodes CASSLLRSNTEAFF.

This clonotype has ten or more counts. V gene TRBV7-2 combines with J gene TRBJ2-7, with D possibly matching TRBD2 (6 bases). V was clipped by 4 bases and J by 3 bases, with 10 bases between them. The CDR3 consists of 13 residues. The germline V gene encodes CDR1 SGHTA and CDR2 FQGNSA. The CDR3 reads CASSSPEGYEQYF. CDR3 in DNA: TGTGCCAGCAGCTCCCCGGAGGGCTACGAGCAGTACTTC.

This clonotype was detected only a few times. The chain employs TRBV6-1 and TRBJ1-3; 10 nucleotides agree with TRBD1. V gave up 6 bases and J gave up 2 bases; unmatched junction bases: 4. This CDR3 has 15 amino acids. Germline V lookup: CDR1 MNHNS, CDR2 SASEGT. The CDR3 loop reads CASRFDRGPGNTIYF. Written as DNA, the CDR3 is TGTGCCAGCAGATTCGACAGGGGGCCTGGAAACACCATATATTTT.

This clonotype was counted a few times. The V gene is TRBV27, the J gene TRBJ2-2; D call uncertain. The CDR3 has 13 amino acids. The germline V gene encodes CDR1 MNHEY and CDR2 SMNVEV (reference sequence). Trimming left V 4 bases short and J 5 bases short, with 8 bases between. CDR3 nucleotide sequence: TGTGCCAGCAGTTACCGCCCGACCGGGGAGCTGTTTTTT. Encoded protein: CASSYRPTGELFF.

This clonotype was seen many times. The CDR3 sequence: CASSLRDNPPGEQFF. In DNA, the CDR3 is TGTGCCAGCAGTTTAAGGGACAACCCCCCGGGTGAGCAGTTCTTC. This chain uses TRBV12-3 or TRBV12-4 with TRBJ2-1; tentatively, D is TRBD1 (6 bases). The CDR3 runs to 15 residues. The V and J ends lost 2 bases and 9 bases respectively, with 17 bases between them.

This clonotype was counted only a few times. The rearrangement uses TRBV20-1 and TRBJ1-6; D is possibly TRBD1 (5 bases). Trimming cost V 8 bases and J 3 bases, with 17 bases left between them. There are 15 residues in the CDR3. Germline V gives CDR1 DFQATT, CDR2 SNEGSKA (reference sequence). DNA for the CDR3: TGCAGTTTTATCCGGGGGAATAACTATAATTCACCCCTCCACTTT. It specifies CSFIRGNNYNSPLHF.

This clonotype was detected ten times or more. The V and J genes are TRBV28 and TRBJ1-3; no clear D. V lost 3 bases and J 0 bases, leaving 12 bases between the germline ends. The germline V gene encodes CDR1 MDHEN and CDR2 SYDVKM. The CDR3 spans 16 residues. The CDR3 DNA reads TGTGCCAGCAGTTTGCGGGGTCATAACTCTGGAAACACCATATATTTT. It encodes CASSLRGHNSGNTIYF. Filled out from reference TRBV28 and TRBJ1-3, the complete variable domain reads DVKVTQSSRYLVKRTGEKVFLECVQDMDHENMFWYRQDPGLGLRLIYFSYDVKMKEKGDIPEGYSVSREKKERFSLILESASTNQTSMYLCASSLRGHNSGNTIYFGEGSWLTVV.

This clonotype turned up a few times. V and J are TRBV18 and TRBJ1-1; 7 bases fit TRBD1. After removal of 3 bases from V and 7 bases from J, the junction contained 8 bases not matched to a gene. The CDR3 totals 14 residues. Per the germline V gene, CDR1 is KGHSH and CDR2 is LQKENI. As DNA, the CDR3 is TGTGCCAGCTCACCCCTTACCGGGACAGATGAAGCTTTCTTT. This translates into CASSPLTGTDEAFF.

V gene TRBV5-5 combines with J gene TRBJ2-7; 8 nucleotides agree with TRBD2. The CDR3 is 15 amino acids. Unmatched junction bases numbered 7, after V lost 2 bases and J lost 3 bases. From germline, CDR1 is SGHKS and CDR2 YYEKEE (reference sequence). In DNA form, the CDR3 reads TGTGCCAGCAGCTTAAGTCCGGGAGGGGACTACGAGCAGTACTTC. The encoded protein is CASSLSPGGDYEQYF.

V and J are TRBV6-1 and TRBJ2-7, with TRBD1 matching over 10 bases. The CDR3 spans 16 residues. CDR1 is MNHNS and CDR2 is SASEGT in the germline V gene. The trim removed 1 base at V and 3 bases at J, leaving 6 bases unmatched. CDR3 sequence (DNA): TGTGCCAGCAGTGAAGGAATTCGGGACAGGGGCTACGAGCAGTACTTC. Translation: CASSEGIRDRGYEQYF.